This T cell receptor (beta chain) stems from a study of blood T cell repertoires in COVID-19. Study background: PBMCs, B-cell-depleted T cells, or T cells were the source of the cDNA or gDNA that made up the material.

Study processing details: Quantification of nucleated cells was approximated via reference gene primer amplification. Some clones are missing from TCRdb's copy, which holds only in-frame ones; the method was immunoSEQ multiplex PCR. The V and J calls and clone size are taken from that table; D and trimming were inferred from the DNA. Of around 470,000 clones in the sample, less than 95% were seen once. Germline values: CDR1 LGHDT, CDR2 YNNKEL (reference sequence). V lost 4 bases, J lost 4 bases, and 15 bases stayed unmatched. The CDR3 totals 18 residues. Participants' reported clinical history set cohort assignment.

This receptor was taken from a young man who had recovered from COVID-19. What was sequenced was PBMCs or T cells enriched from blood (not recorded which). The rearrangement joins TRBV3-1 (or the pseudogene TRBV3-2) to TRBJ2-1, with TRBD1 matching 8 bases. The CDR3 coding sequence is TGTGCCAGCAGCCCAGCAATCGGACAGGGTCGGCCTTACAATGAGCAGTTCTTC. Encoded protein: CASSPAIGQGRPYNEQFF.